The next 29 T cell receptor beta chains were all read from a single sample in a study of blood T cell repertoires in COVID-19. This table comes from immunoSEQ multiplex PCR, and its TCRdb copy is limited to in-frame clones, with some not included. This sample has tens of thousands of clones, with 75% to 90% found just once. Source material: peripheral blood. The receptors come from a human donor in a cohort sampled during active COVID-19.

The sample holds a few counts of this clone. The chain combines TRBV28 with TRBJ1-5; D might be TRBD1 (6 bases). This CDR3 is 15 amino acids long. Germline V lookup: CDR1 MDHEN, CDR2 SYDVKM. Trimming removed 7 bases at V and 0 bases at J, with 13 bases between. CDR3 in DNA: TGTGCCAGCAATCAAGCAGGGGCTAGCAATCAGCCCCAGCATTTT. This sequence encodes CASNQAGASNQPQHF.

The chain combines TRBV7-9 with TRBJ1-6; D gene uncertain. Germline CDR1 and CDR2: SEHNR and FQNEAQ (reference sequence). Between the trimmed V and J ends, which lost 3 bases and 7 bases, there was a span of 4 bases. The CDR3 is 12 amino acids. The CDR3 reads CASSFGNSPLHF. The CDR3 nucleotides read TGTGCCAGCAGCTTCGGGAATTCACCCCTCCACTTT. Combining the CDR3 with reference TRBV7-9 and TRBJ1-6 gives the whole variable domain DTGVSQNPRHKITKRGQNVTFRCDPISEHNRLYWYRQTLGQGPEFLTYFQNEAQLEKSRLLSDRFSAERPKGSFSTLEIQRTEQGDSAMYLCASSFGNSPLHFGNGTRLTVT.

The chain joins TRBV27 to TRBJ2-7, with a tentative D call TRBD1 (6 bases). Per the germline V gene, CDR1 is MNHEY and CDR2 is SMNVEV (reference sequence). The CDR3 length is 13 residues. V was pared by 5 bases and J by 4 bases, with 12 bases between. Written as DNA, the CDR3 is TGTGCCAGCAGTACTTTTACAGGGTACGAGCAGTACTTC. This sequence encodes CASSTFTGYEQYF.

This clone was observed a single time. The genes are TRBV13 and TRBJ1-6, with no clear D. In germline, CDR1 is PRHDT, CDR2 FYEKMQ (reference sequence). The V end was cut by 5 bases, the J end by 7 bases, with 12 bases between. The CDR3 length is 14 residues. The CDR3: CASSPRRENSPLHF. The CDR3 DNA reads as TGTGCCAGCAGCCCCCGACGGGAAAATTCACCCCTCCACTTT.

The CDR3 loop is CASSHGAGGADTQYF. CDR3 nucleotides: TGTGCCAGCAGTCACGGGGCGGGAGGAGCAGATACGCAGTATTTT. The V and J genes are TRBV6-4 and TRBJ2-3, with 8 bases aligning to TRBD2. Per the germline V gene, CDR1 is MRHNA and CDR2 is SNTAGT. This CDR3 comprises 15 residues. V was clipped by 5 bases and J by 4 bases; unmatched bases: 8.

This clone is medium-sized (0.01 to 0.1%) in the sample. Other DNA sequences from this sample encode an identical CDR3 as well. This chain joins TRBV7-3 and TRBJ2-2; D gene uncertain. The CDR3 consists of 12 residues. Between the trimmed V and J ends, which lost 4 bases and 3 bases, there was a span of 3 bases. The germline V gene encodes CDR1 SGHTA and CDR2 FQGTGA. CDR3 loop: CASSSDTGELFF. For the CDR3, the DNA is TGTGCCAGCAGCTCTGACACCGGGGAGCTGTTTTTT.

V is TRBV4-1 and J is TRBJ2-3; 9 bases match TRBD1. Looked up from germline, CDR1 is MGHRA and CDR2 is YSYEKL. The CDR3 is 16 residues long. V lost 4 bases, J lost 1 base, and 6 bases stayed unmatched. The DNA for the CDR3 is TGCGCCAGCAGCCGCCAAAGGACAGGGGGCACAGATACGCAGTATTTT. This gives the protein CASSRQRTGGTDTQYF.

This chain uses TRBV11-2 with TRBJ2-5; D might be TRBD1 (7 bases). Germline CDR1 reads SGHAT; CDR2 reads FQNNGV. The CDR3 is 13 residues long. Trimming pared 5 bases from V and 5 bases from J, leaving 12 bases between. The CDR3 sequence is CASSRTGGETQYF. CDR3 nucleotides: TGTGCCAGCAGCCGGACAGGAGGGGAGACCCAGTACTTC.

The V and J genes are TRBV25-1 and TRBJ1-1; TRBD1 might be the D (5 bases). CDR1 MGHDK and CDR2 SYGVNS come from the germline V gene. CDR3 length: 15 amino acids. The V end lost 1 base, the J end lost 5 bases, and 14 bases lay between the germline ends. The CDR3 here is CASSELAGMGTEAFF. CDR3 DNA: TGTGCCAGCAGTGAATTGGCAGGGATGGGGACTGAAGCTTTCTTT. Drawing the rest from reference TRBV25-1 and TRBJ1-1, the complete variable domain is EADIYQTPRYLVIGTGKKITLECSQTMGHDKMYWYQQDPGMELHLIHYSYGVNSTEKGDLSSESTVSRIRTEHFPLTLESARPSHTSQYLCASSELAGMGTEAFFGQGTRLTVV.

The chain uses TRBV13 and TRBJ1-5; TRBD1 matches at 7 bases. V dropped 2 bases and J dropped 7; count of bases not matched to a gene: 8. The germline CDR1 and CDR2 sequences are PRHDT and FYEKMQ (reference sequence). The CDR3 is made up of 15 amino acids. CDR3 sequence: CASSLSAQGGQPQHF. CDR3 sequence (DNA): TGTGCCAGCAGCTTATCGGCGCAGGGGGGCCAGCCCCAGCATTTT.

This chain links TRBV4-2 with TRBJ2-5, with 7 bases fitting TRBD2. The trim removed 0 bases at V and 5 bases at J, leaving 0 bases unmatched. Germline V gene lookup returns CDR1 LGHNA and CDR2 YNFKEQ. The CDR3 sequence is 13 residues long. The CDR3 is CASSQDSGETQYF. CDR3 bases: TGTGCCAGCAGCCAAGATAGCGGGGAGACCCAGTACTTC.

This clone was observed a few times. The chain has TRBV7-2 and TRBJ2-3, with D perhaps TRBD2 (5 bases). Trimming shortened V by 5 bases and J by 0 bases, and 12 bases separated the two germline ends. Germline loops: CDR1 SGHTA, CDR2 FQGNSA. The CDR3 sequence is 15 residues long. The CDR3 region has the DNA TGTGCCAGCAGCGCCGACTACCTAAGCACAGATACGCAGTATTTT. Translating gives CASSADYLSTDTQYF.

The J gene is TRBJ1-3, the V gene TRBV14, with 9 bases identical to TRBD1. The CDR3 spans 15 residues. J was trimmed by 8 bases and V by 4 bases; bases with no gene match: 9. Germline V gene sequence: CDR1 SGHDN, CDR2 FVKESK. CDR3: CASSLPGTGSDTIYF. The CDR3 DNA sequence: TGTGCCAGCAGCCTTCCCGGGACAGGGAGTGACACCATATATTTT.

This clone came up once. The CDR3 coding sequence is TGTGCCAGCAAGCGATTTAATGAAAAACTGTTTTTT. The encoded protein is CASKRFNEKLFF. V is TRBV28 and J is TRBJ1-4; D remains ambiguous. The CDR3 sequence is 12 residues long. V lost 7 bases to trimming and J lost 4 bases, with 7 bases between them. The germline gives CDR1 MDHEN, CDR2 SYDVKM.

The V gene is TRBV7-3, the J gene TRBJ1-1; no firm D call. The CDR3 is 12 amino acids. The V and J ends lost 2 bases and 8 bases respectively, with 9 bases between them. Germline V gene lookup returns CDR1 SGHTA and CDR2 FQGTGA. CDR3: CASSLSGGEAFF. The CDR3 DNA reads TGTGCCAGCAGCTTATCGGGTGGGGAAGCTTTCTTT.

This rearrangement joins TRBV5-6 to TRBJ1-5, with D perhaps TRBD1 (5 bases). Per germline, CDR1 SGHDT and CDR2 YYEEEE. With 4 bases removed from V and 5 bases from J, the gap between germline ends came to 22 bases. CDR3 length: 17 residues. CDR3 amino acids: CASSLMGMGGSDQPQHF. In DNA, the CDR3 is TGTGCCAGCAGCCTAATGGGGATGGGGGGTTCGGATCAGCCCCAGCATTTT.

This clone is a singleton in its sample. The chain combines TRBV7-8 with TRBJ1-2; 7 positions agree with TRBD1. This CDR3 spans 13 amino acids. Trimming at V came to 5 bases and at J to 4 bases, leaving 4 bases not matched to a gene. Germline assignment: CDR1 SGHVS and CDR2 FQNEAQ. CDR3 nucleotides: TGTGCCAGCAGCCCCCGACAGGGCTATGGCTACACCTTC. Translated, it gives CASSPRQGYGYTF.

The CDR3 region has the DNA TGTGCCAGCAGTATGTCAGGGTACTATGGCTACACCTTC. This encodes CASSMSGYYGYTF. This rearrangement joins TRBV12-3 or TRBV12-4 to TRBJ1-2; tentative D call: TRBD1 (5 bases). The CDR3 loop spans 13 amino acids. The ends were cut back, 5 bases at V and 3 bases at J, with 10 bases in the middle.

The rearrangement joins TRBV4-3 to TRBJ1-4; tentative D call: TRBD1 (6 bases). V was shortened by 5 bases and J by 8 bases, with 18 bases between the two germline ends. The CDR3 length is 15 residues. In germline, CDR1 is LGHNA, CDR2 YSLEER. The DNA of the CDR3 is TGCGCCAGCAGCTTAGGGGGGGGCACCGGCGAAAAACTGTTTTTT. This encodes CASSLGGGTGEKLFF.

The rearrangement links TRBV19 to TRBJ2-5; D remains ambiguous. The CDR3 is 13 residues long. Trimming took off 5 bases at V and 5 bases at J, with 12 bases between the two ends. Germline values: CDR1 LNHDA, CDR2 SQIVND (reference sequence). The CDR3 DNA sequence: TGTGCCAGTAGTCTGGGTTTGAGGGAGACCCAGTACTTC. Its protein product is CASSLGLRETQYF.

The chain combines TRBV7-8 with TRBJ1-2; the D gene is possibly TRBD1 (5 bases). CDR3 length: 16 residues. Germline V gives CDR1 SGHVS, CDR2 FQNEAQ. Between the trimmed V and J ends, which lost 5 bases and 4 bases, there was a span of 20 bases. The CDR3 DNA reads TGTGCCAGCAGCCCCCCAGGGCAGGACCTCCCCTATGGCTACACCTTC. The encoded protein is CASSPPGQDLPYGYTF.

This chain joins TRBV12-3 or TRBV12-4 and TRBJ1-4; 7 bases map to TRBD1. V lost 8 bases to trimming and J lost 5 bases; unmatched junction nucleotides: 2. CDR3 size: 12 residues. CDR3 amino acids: CASADRNEKLFF. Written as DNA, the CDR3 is TGTGCCAGCGCGGACAGGAATGAAAAACTGTTTTTT.

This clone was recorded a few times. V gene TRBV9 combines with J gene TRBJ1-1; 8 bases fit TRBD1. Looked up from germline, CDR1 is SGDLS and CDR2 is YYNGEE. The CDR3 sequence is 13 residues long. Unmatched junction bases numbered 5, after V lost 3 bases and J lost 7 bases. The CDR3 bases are TGTGCCAGCAGCGCGACAGGGGAGGGTGAAGCTTTCTTT. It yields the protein CASSATGEGEAFF.

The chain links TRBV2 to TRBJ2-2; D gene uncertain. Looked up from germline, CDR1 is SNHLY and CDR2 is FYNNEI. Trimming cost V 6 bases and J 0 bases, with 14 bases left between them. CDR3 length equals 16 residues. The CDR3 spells CASSVTSVANTGELFF. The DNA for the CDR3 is TGTGCCAGCAGCGTGACATCCGTCGCGAACACCGGGGAGCTGTTTTTT.

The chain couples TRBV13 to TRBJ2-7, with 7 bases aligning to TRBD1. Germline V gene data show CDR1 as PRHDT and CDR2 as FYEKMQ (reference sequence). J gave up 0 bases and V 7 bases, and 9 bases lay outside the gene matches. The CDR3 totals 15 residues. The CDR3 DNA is TGTGCCAGCACCTCAATCCGGGACAGCTCCTACGAGCAGTACTTC. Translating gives CASTSIRDSSYEQYF.

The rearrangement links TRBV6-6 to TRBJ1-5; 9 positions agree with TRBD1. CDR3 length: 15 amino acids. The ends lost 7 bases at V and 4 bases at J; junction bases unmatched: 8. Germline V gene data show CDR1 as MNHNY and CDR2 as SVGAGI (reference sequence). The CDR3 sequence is CASTALDRGNQPQHF. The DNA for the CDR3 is TGTGCCAGCACCGCTTTAGACAGGGGGAATCAGCCCCAGCATTTT.

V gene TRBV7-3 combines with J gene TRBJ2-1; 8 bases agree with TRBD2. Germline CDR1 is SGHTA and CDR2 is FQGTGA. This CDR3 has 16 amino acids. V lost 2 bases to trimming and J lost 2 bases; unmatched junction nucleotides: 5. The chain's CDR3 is CASSLASGSPYNEQFF. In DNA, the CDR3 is TGTGCCAGCAGCTTAGCCAGCGGGAGCCCCTACAATGAGCAGTTCTTC.

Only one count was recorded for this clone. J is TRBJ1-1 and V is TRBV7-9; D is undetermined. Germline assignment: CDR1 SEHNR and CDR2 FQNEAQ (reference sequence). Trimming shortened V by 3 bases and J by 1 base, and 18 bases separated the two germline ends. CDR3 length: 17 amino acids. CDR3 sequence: CASSFDRNYGENTEAFF. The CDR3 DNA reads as TGTGCCAGCAGCTTTGACCGTAATTACGGAGAGAACACTGAAGCTTTCTTT.

The CDR3 loop reads CASSLTEHEQYF. The CDR3 region has the DNA TGTGCCAGCAGCTTAACAGAGCACGAGCAGTACTTC. J is TRBJ2-7 and V is TRBV7-9, with unresolved D. Germline V gene data show CDR1 as SEHNR and CDR2 as FQNEAQ (reference sequence). The CDR3 is made up of 12 amino acids. V was clipped by 2 bases and J by 5 bases, with 7 bases between them.